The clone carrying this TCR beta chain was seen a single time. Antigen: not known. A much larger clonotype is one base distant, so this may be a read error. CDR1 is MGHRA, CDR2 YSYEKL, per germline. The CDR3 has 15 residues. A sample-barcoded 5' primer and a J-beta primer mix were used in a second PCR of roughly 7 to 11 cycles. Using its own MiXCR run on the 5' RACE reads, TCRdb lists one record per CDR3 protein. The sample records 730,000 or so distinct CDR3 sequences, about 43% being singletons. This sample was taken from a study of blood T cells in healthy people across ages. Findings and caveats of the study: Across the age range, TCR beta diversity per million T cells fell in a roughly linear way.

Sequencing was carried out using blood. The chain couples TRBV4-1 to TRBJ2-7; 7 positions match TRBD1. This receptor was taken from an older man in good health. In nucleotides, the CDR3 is TGCGCCAGCGGCCAAGTGGGGACAGCCTCCTACGAGCAGTACTTC. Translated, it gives CASGQVGTASYEQYF.